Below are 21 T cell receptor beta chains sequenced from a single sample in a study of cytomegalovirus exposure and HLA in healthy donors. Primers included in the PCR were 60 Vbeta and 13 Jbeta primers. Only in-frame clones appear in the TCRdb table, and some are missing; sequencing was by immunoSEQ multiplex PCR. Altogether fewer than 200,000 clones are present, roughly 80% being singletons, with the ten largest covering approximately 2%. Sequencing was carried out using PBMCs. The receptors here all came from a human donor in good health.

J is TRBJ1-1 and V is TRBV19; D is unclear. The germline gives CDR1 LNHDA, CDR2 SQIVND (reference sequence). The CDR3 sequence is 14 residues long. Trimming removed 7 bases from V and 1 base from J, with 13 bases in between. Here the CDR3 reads CASTRGWKNTEAFF. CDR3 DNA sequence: TGTGCCAGTACCCGAGGGTGGAAGAACACTGAAGCTTTCTTT.

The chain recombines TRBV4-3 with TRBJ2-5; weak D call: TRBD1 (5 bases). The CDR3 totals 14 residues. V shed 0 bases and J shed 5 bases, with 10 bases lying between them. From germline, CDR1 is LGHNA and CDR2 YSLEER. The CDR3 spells CASSQEFAGETQYF. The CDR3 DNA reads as TGCGCCAGCAGCCAAGAGTTTGCAGGGGAGACCCAGTACTTC.

CDR3 in amino acids: CATAGYGGAAKNIQYF. The CDR3 nucleotides read TGTGCCACCGCGGGGTACGGGGGGGCCGCCAAAAACATTCAGTACTTC. The chain joins TRBV7-2 to TRBJ2-4; 8 bases are shared with TRBD2. Germline values: CDR1 SGHTA, CDR2 FQGNSA. J was trimmed by 1 base and V by 10 bases; bases with no gene match: 12. This CDR3 contains 16 residues.

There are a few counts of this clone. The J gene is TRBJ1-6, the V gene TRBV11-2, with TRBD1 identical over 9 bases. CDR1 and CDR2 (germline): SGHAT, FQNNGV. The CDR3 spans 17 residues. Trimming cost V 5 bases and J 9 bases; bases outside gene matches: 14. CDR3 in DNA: TGTGCCAGCAGCACGCAAATCCGGACAGGGGTTAGTTCACCCCTCCACTTT. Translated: CASSTQIRTGVSSPLHF.

CDR3 loop: CASSSEYYSEAFF. CDR3 bases: TGTGCCAGCAGCTCCGAGTATTATAGTGAAGCTTTCTTT. The rearrangement uses TRBV11-2 and TRBJ1-1; D not certain. Germline CDR1 is SGHAT and CDR2 is FQNNGV. V was trimmed by 4 bases and J by 7 bases, leaving 13 bases between them. CDR3 length: 13 amino acids.

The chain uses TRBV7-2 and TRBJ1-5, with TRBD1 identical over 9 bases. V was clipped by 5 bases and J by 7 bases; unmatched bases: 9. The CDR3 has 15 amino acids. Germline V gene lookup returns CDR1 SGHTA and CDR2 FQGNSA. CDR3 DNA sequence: TGTGCCAGCAGCCGTACGCGGGACAGGGACCAGCCCCAGCATTTT. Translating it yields CASSRTRDRDQPQHF.

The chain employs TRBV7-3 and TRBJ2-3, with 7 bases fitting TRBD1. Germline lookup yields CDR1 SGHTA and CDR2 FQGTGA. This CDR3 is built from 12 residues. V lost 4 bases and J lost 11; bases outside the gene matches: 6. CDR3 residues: CASSSDREMQYF. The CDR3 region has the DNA TGTGCCAGCAGCTCCGACAGGGAGATGCAGTATTTT.

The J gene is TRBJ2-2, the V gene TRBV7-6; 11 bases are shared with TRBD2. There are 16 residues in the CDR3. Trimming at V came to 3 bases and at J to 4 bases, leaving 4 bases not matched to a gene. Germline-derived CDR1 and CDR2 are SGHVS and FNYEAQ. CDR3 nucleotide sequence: TGTGCCAGCAGCTTTGGGCTAGCGGGGGGCACCGGGGAGCTGTTTTTT. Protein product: CASSFGLAGGTGELFF.

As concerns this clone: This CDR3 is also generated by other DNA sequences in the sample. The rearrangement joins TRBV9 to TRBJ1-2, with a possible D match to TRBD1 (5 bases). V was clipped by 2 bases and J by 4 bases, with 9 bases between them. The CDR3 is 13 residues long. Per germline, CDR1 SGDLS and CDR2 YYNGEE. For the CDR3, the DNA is TGTGCCAGCAGCGTGGGGGGGGGCTATGGCTACACCTTC. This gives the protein CASSVGGGYGYTF.

CDR3 residues: CASSTRGSAHEQYF. The CDR3 region has the DNA TGTGCCAGCAGCACCAGGGGGTCAGCGCACGAGCAGTACTTC. The chain joins TRBV21-1 to TRBJ2-7; the table's D gene call, TRBD1, was not cross checked with the DNA. TRBV21-1 is a documented pseudogene. This CDR3 contains 14 residues.

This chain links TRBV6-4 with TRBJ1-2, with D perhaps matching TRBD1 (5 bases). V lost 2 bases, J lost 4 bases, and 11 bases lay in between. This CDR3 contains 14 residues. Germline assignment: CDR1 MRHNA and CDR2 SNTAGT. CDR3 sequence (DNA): TGTGCCAGCAGTGACGGCAGGGCTCGCTATGGCTACACCTTC. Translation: CASSDGRARYGYTF.

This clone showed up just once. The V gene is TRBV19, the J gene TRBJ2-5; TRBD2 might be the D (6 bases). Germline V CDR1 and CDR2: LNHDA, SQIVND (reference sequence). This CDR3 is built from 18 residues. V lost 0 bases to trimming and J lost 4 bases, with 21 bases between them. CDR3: CASSIEVLWGDAPETQYF. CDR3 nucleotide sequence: TGTGCCAGTAGTATAGAAGTTTTGTGGGGGGACGCCCCAGAGACCCAGTACTTC.

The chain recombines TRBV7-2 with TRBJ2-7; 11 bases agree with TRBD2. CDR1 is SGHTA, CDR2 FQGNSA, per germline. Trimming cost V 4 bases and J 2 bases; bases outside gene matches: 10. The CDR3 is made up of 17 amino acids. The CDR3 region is CASSSASGGRITYEQYF. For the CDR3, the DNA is TGTGCCAGCAGCTCGGCTAGCGGGGGGCGCATAACCTACGAGCAGTACTTC.

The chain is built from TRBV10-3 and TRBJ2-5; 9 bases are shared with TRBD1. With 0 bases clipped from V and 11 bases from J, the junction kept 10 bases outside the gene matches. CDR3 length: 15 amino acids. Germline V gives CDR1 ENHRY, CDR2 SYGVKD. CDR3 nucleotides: TGTGCCATCAGTGAGTCTCGGGACAGGGTTTGGGAGCAGTACTTC. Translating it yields CAISESRDRVWEQYF.

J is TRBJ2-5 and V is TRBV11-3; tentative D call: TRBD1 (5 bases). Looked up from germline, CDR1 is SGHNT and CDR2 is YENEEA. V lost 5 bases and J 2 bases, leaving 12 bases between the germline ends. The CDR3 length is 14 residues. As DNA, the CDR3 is TGTGCCAGCAGCCCGATCAGGGCTCAAGAGACCCAGTACTTC. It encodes CASSPIRAQETQYF.

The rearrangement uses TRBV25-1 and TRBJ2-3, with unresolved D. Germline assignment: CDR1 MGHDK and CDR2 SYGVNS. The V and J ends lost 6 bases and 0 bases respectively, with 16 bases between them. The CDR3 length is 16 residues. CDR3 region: CASRAQIAESTDTQYF. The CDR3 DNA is TGTGCCAGCAGAGCACAAATAGCCGAAAGCACAGATACGCAGTATTTT.

The CDR3 here is CASSSGWNEQFF. The CDR3 nucleotides are TGTGCCAGCAGCTCGGGGTGGAATGAGCAGTTCTTC. V gene TRBV7-9 combines with J gene TRBJ2-1, with TRBD2 as a possible D gene (5 bases). The CDR3 contains 12 residues. In germline, CDR1 is SEHNR, CDR2 FQNEAQ (reference sequence). Trimming pared 4 bases from V and 7 bases from J, leaving 8 bases between.

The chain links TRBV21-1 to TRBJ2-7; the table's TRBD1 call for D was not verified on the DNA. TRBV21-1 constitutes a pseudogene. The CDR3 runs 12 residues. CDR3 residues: CASQGRVYEQYF. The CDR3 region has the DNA TGTGCCAGCCAGGGGAGAGTCTACGAGCAGTACTTC.

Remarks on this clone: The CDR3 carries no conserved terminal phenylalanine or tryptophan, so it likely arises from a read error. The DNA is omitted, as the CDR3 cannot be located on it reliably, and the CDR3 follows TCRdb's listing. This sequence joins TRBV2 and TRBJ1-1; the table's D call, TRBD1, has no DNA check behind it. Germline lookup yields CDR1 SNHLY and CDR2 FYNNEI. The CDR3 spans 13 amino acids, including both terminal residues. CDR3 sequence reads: CASSATPTAGPSP.

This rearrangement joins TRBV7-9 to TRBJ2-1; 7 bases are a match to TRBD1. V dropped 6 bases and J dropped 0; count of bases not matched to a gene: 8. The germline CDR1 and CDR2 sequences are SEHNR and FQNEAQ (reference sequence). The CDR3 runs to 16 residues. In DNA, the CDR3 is TGTGCCAGCAGTTCCGGGACAGCCAGCTCCTACAATGAGCAGTTCTTC. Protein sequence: CASSSGTASSYNEQFF.

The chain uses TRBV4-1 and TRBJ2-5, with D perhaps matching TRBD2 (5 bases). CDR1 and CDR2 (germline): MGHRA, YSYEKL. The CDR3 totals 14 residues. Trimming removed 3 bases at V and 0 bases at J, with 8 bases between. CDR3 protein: CASSQAEDQETQYF. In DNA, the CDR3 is TGCGCCAGCAGCCAGGCGGAGGACCAAGAGACCCAGTACTTC.